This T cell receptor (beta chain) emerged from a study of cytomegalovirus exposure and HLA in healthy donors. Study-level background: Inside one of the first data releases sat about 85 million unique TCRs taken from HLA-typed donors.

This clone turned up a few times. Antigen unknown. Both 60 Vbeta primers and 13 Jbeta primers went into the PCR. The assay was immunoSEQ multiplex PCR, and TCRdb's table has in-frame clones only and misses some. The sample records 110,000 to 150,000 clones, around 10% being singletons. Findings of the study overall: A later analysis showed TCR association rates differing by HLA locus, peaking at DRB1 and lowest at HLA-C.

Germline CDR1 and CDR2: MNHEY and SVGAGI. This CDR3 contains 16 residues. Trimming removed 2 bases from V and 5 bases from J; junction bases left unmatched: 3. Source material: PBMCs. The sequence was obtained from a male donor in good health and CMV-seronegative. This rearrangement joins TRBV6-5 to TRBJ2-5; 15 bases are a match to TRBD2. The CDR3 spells CASSYGLAGGYETQYF. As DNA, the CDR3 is TGTGCCAGCAGTTACGGACTAGCGGGAGGGTACGAGACCCAGTACTTC.